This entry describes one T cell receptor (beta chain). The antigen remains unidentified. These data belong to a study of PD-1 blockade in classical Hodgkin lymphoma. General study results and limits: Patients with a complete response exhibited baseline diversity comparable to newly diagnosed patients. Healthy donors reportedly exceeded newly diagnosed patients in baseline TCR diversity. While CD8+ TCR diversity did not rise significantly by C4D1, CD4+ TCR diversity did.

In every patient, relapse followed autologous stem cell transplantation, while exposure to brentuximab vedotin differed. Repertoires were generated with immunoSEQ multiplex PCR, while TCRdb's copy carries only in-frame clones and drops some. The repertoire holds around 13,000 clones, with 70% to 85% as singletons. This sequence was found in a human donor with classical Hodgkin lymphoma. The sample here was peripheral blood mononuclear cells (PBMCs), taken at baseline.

CDR3 residues: CASSSGRLEAEQYF. CDR3 sequence (DNA): TGTGCCAGTAGTAGTGGGAGACTAGAGGCCGAGCAGTACTTC. The rearrangement links TRBV19 to TRBJ2-7; tentatively, D is TRBD2 (6 bases). The germline gives CDR1 LNHDA, CDR2 SQIVND (reference sequence). There are 14 residues in the CDR3. Trimming took 4 bases from V and 6 from J, leaving 16 bases between them. Full variable domain (rest looked up from reference TRBV19 and TRBJ2-7): DGGITQSPKYLFRKEGQNVTLSCEQNLNHDAMYWYRQDPGQGLRLIYYSQIVNDFQKGDIAEGYSVSREKKESFPLTVTSAQKNPTAFYLCASSSGRLEAEQYFGPGTRLTVT.